This T cell receptor (beta chain) was sequenced during a study of radiation and T cells in renal cell carcinoma. Regarding the study as a whole: Without pretreatment biopsies, baseline tumor clonotype presence was undetermined. From baseline, blood top tumor clonotypes peaked at 2 weeks post-radiation.

TCRdb keeps only in-frame clones here, not all; method: immunoSEQ multiplex PCR. The top ten hold 30% to 35% of the sample, which has approximately 45,000 clones, approximately 80% seen once. Germline values: CDR1 SEHNR, CDR2 FQNEAQ (reference sequence). Trimming cost V 4 bases and J 4 bases, with 4 bases left between them. The CDR3 runs 11 residues. Regarding this clone: What it binds is not known.

Specified time point: baseline pretreatment blood. Treatment: 15 Gy SBRT to primary tumor, nephrectomy 4 weeks later. After SBRT, blood was collected at 2 and 4 weeks, plus baseline. This renal cell carcinoma was of the clear cell type. The clonotype comes from an older woman with renal cell carcinoma. Sequencing used blood, obtained from a patient whose treatment included radiotherapy and nephrectomy. The genes are TRBV7-9 and TRBJ2-5; no clear D gene. The chain's CDR3 is CASSSRETQYF. CDR3 sequence (DNA): TGTGCCAGCAGCTCTAGAGAGACCCAGTACTTC.